These 27 T cell receptor beta chains share one sample of origin, sequenced in a study of shared clonotypes between healthy human individuals (dated by TCRdb to 2018 to 2021). Library preparation employed the immunoSEQ multiplex PCR assay. This immuneACCESS table, as held by TCRdb, lists in-frame sequences with V and J called but not all clones. Of the missing ones, under half trace to an unresolved V gene in checked studies; the others have no known cause. This sample has 550,000 to 800,000 clones in its table, and about 92% of those were observed once. The ten biggest clones cover 30% to 40% of the sample. What was sequenced was memory CD8+ T cells from PBMCs. Per the publication, the cell subset or site label means: CD45RO+ cells pooled with CCR7-negative TemRA cells. These receptors originate from a man between 18 and 35 years old in good health. Some clones in this sample may be carry-over from other donors' samples.

This chain links TRBV28 with TRBJ2-7, with D perhaps assigned TRBD1 or TRBD2 (6 bases each). Germline V lookup: CDR1 MDHEN, CDR2 SYDVKM. V gave up 7 bases and J gave up 4 bases, with 23 bases separating them. The CDR3 is made up of 16 amino acids. CDR3 protein: CASKGRPGASWYEQYF. CDR3 nucleotides: TGTGCCAGCAAAGGGCGGCCGGGGGCTTCCTGGTACGAGCAGTACTTC.

The rearrangement uses TRBV4-2 and TRBJ1-6; D gene ambiguous. The V and J ends lost 5 bases and 7 bases respectively, with 12 bases between them. CDR1 is LGHNA and CDR2 is YNFKEQ in the germline V gene. This CDR3 region has 14 residues. Here the CDR3 reads CASSAIDGNSPLHF. The CDR3, as DNA: TGTGCCAGCAGCGCCATCGACGGAAATTCACCCCTCCACTTT.

CDR3 nucleotide sequence: TGTGCCAGCAGCGTGCTAGCGGGAGGCACAGATACGCAGTATTTT. It translates to CASSVLAGGTDTQYF. V usage is TRBV27 and J usage is TRBJ2-3; 10 nucleotides align to TRBD2. CDR1 is MNHEY and CDR2 is SMNVEV in the germline V gene (reference sequence). This CDR3 contains 15 residues. J was trimmed by 1 base and V by 6 bases; bases with no gene match: 4.

V gene TRBV5-6 combines with J gene TRBJ1-4, with a tentative D call TRBD1 (5 bases). Germline V lookup: CDR1 SGHDT, CDR2 YYEEEE. The CDR3 runs to 16 residues. Trimming cost V 3 bases and J 0 bases, with 12 bases left between them. CDR3 in amino acids: CASSWDGSATNEKLFF. The CDR3 coding sequence is TGTGCCAGCAGCTGGGACGGCTCTGCAACTAATGAAAAACTGTTTTTT.

This chain links TRBV9 with TRBJ2-7; weak D call: TRBD2 (6 bases). The CDR3 is 16 amino acids. V was clipped by 4 bases and J by 3 bases, with 20 bases between them. CDR1 is SGDLS, CDR2 YYNGEE, per germline. The CDR3 DNA sequence: TGTGCCAGCAGCCCCAGTACCCGGGACTTACTCTACGAGCAGTACTTC. This codes for CASSPSTRDLLYEQYF.

This chain links TRBV4-3 with TRBJ1-4, with D possibly being TRBD1 (5 bases). CDR1 is LGHNA and CDR2 is YSLEER in the germline V gene. Trimming took 0 bases from V and 4 from J, leaving 15 bases between them. The CDR3 is 17 amino acids. This chain's CDR3 is CASSQDMFRGDNEKLFF. The DNA of the CDR3 is TGCGCCAGCAGCCAAGATATGTTTCGGGGGGATAATGAAAAACTGTTTTTT.

The chain carries TRBV10-3 and TRBJ1-1; D not resolved. This CDR3 region has 15 residues. Germline values: CDR1 ENHRY, CDR2 SYGVKD. The ends were cut back, 2 bases at V and 0 bases at J, with 10 bases in the middle. CDR3 DNA sequence: TGTGCCATCAGTGAGCCTCGCCTGTTGAACACTGAAGCTTTCTTT. Translated, it gives CAISEPRLLNTEAFF.

The chain is built from TRBV11-3 and TRBJ2-5; D call uncertain. The CDR3 is 15 residues long. CDR1 is SGHNT and CDR2 is YENEEA in the germline V gene. With 0 bases removed from V and 5 bases from J, the gap between germline ends came to 13 bases. CDR3 sequence (DNA): TGTGCCAGCAGCTTAGATCCTCAGGTTGGGGAGACCCAGTACTTC. It yields the protein CASSLDPQVGETQYF.

This chain joins TRBV6-5 and TRBJ2-1; no firm D call. Looked up from germline, CDR1 is MNHEY and CDR2 is SVGAGI. This CDR3 has 15 amino acids. V lost 0 bases to trimming and J lost 6 bases, with 12 bases between them. In DNA, the CDR3 is TGTGCCAGCAGTTACTCGATACAGACCCTCAATGAGCAGTTCTTC. This codes for CASSYSIQTLNEQFF.

This clone appeared a few times. This rearrangement joins TRBV9 to TRBJ1-2; D is ambiguous. The germline V and J ends were trimmed by 3 bases and 0 bases, with 9 bases remaining between them. The CDR3 consists of 14 residues. The V gene's germline CDR1 is SGDLS and CDR2 YYNGEE. CDR3 loop: CASSASRANYGYTF. The CDR3 DNA follows: TGTGCCAGCAGCGCGAGCAGAGCTAACTATGGCTACACCTTC.

V and J are TRBV7-8 and TRBJ2-7; a weak D match, TRBD1 (6 bases). The CDR3 has 13 amino acids. Trimming pared 7 bases from V and 5 bases from J, leaving 15 bases between. Germline CDR1 SGHVS, CDR2 FQNEAQ. Here the CDR3 reads CASNQGRSDEQYF. Written as DNA, the CDR3 is TGTGCCAGCAACCAGGGGAGAAGCGACGAGCAGTACTTC.

In this sample, this clone turned up once. The chain couples TRBV29-1 to TRBJ1-3; the match to TRBD1 covers 9 bases. CDR1 is SQVTM, CDR2 ANQGSEA, per germline. With V trimmed by 6 bases and J by 0 bases, 3 bases remained unmatched. The CDR3 contains 14 residues. DNA of the CDR3: TGCAGCGTGCGACAGGGGGACTCTGGAAACACCATATATTTT. This translates into CSVRQGDSGNTIYF.

J is TRBJ2-7 and V is TRBV6-5; 9 bases fit TRBD2. From germline, CDR1 is MNHEY and CDR2 SVGAGI. The CDR3 consists of 14 residues. The V segment lost 6 bases and the J segment 2 bases; nucleotides outside the gene matches: 5. The CDR3 region is CASRELAGPYEQYF. Here the CDR3 DNA reads TGTGCCAGCAGGGAGCTAGCGGGGCCCTACGAGCAGTACTTC.

The rearrangement uses TRBV7-9 and TRBJ1-2, with D hard to call. V shed 4 bases and J shed 6 bases, with 9 bases lying between them. Germline lookup yields CDR1 SEHNR and CDR2 FQNEAQ (reference sequence). This CDR3 contains 12 residues. The CDR3 sequence is CASSYSPDGYTF. Written as DNA, the CDR3 is TGTGCCAGCAGCTACTCCCCCGATGGCTACACCTTC.

This sequence joins TRBV19 and TRBJ1-5; D perhaps matches TRBD1 (6 bases). This CDR3 has 15 amino acids. Germline CDR1 LNHDA, CDR2 SQIVND (reference sequence). V was clipped by 1 base and J by 6 bases, with 13 bases between them. The DNA for the CDR3 is TGTGCCAGTAGTATAGCGGCAGGGGTGGGTCAGCCCCAGCATTTT. It translates to CASSIAAGVGQPQHF. The variable domain in full, with the rest retrieved from reference TRBV19 and TRBJ1-5, is DGGITQSPKYLFRKEGQNVTLSCEQNLNHDAMYWYRQDPGQGLRLIYYSQIVNDFQKGDIAEGYSVSREKKESFPLTVTSAQKNPTAFYLCASSIAAGVGQPQHFGDGTRLSIL.

The J gene is TRBJ1-5, the V gene TRBV6-1; D ambiguous. Germline V CDR1 and CDR2: MNHNS, SASEGT. The CDR3 loop spans 14 amino acids. V lost 6 bases and J lost 3, with 12 bases in between. This CDR3 reads CASRGGWANQPQHF. The DNA of the CDR3 is TGTGCCAGCAGAGGAGGTTGGGCCAATCAGCCCCAGCATTTT.

V usage is TRBV29-1 and J usage is TRBJ2-3, with TRBD2 identical over 10 bases. The V and J ends lost 2 bases and 14 bases, in that order; junction bases with no gene match: 7. Per the germline V gene, CDR1 is SQVTM and CDR2 is ANQGSEA. The CDR3 is 12 amino acids. The CDR3 bases are TGCAGCGTTGAACCCACTAGCGGGATAAGGTATTTT. This encodes CSVEPTSGIRYF.

The CDR3 sequence: CASSADRGADTQYF. The CDR3 coding sequence is TGTGCCAGCAGCGCAGACAGGGGGGCAGATACGCAGTATTTT. This sequence joins TRBV9 and TRBJ2-3; 9 bases line up with TRBD1. CDR3 length: 14 amino acids. Trimming at V came to 3 bases and at J to 4 bases, leaving 3 bases not matched to a gene. Germline V CDR1 and CDR2: SGDLS, YYNGEE. Drawing the rest from reference TRBV9 and TRBJ2-3, the complete variable domain is DSGVTQTPKHLITATGQRVTLRCSPRSGDLSVYWYQQSLDQGLQFLIQYYNGEERAKGNILERFSAQQFPDLHSELNLSSLELGDSALYFCASSADRGADTQYFGPGTRLTVL.

The chain is built from TRBV7-2 and TRBJ2-3; a weak D match, TRBD2 (5 bases). Germline V lookup: CDR1 SGHTA, CDR2 FQGNSA. Trimming stripped 1 base from V and 5 bases from J, with 16 bases between. The CDR3 sequence is 16 residues long. CDR3 region: CASSLESLREGDTQYF. The CDR3 nucleotides are TGTGCCAGCAGCTTAGAGTCGCTTCGGGAAGGAGATACGCAGTATTTT.

The chain couples TRBV27 to TRBJ2-7; 10 bases map to TRBD2. This CDR3 is 14 amino acids long. With 10 bases clipped from V and 3 bases from J, the junction kept 9 bases outside the gene matches. Germline V gene sequence: CDR1 MNHEY, CDR2 SMNVEV (reference sequence). The CDR3 protein is CATTLTSGNYEQYF. CDR3 coding DNA: TGTGCCACAACGTTAACTAGCGGGAACTACGAGCAGTACTTC.

This rearrangement joins TRBV7-9 to TRBJ1-2, with 7 nucleotides matching TRBD1. CDR3 length: 12 residues. V gave up 10 bases and J gave up 4 bases; unmatched junction bases: 6. The V gene's germline CDR1 is SEHNR and CDR2 FQNEAQ (reference sequence). The CDR3 DNA is TGTGCCACAGGACAGGCGGCCTATGGCTACACCTTC. Translating it yields CATGQAAYGYTF. The full variable domain, completed using reference TRBV7-9 and TRBJ1-2, is DTGVSQNPRHKITKRGQNVTFRCDPISEHNRLYWYRQTLGQGPEFLTYFQNEAQLEKSRLLSDRFSAERPKGSFSTLEIQRTEQGDSAMYLCATGQAAYGYTFGSGTRLTVV.

The rearrangement uses TRBV2 and TRBJ2-1; D is unclear. The CDR3 sequence is 10 residues long. CDR1 and CDR2 from the germline V gene are SNHLY and FYNNEI. Trimming left V 8 bases short and J 4 bases short, with 3 bases between. DNA of the CDR3: TGTGCCAGCCGGTACAATGAGCAGTTCTTC. Its protein product is CASRYNEQFF.

The chain is built from TRBV11-2 and TRBJ1-3; D is unclear. The germline V gene has CDR1 SGHAT and CDR2 FQNNGV. The CDR3 runs to 17 residues. Trimming left V 2 bases short and J 0 bases short, with 14 bases between. CDR3 loop: CASSLNAQFRSGNTIYF. CDR3 nucleotides: TGTGCCAGCAGCTTAAATGCTCAGTTTCGCTCTGGAAACACCATATATTTT.

This chain links TRBV10-3 with TRBJ2-7, with D hard to call. The CDR3 extends over 13 amino acids. Germline lookup yields CDR1 ENHRY and CDR2 SYGVKD. Trimming stripped 3 bases from V and 2 bases from J, with 8 bases between. Here the CDR3 reads CAISEGRTYEQYF. DNA of the CDR3: TGTGCCATCAGTGAAGGCAGGACCTACGAGCAGTACTTC.

The rearrangement joins TRBV27 to TRBJ1-1; 11 bases are a match to TRBD1. Germline loops: CDR1 MNHEY, CDR2 SMNVEV (reference sequence). The ends lost 9 bases at V and 3 bases at J; junction bases unmatched: 9. This CDR3 has 15 amino acids. CDR3 loop: CASTSDRGPDTEAFF. The CDR3 DNA is TGTGCCAGTACATCGGACAGGGGGCCGGACACTGAAGCTTTCTTT.

The chain links TRBV7-7 to TRBJ2-7; 8 bases agree with TRBD1. V was clipped by 5 bases and J by 6 bases; unmatched bases: 6. Germline V lookup: CDR1 SSHAT, CDR2 FNYEAQ (reference sequence). This CDR3 comprises 13 residues. For the CDR3, the DNA is TGTGCCAGCAGCCCAGACAGGGGCGGCGAGCAGTACTTC. Translation: CASSPDRGGEQYF. Variable domain in full (rest from reference TRBV7-7 and TRBJ2-7): GAGVSQSPRYKVTKRGQDVTLRCDPISSHATLYWYQQALGQGPEFLTYFNYEAQPDKSGLPSDRFSAERPEGSISTLTIQRTEQRDSAMYRCASSPDRGGEQYFGPGTRLTVT.

The chain joins TRBV30 to TRBJ2-7, with 7 bases matching TRBD1. The CDR3 loop spans 13 amino acids. With V trimmed by 2 bases and J by 4 bases, 5 bases remained unmatched. The germline V gene has CDR1 GTSNPN and CDR2 SVGIG (reference sequence). The CDR3: CAWSPRQGYEQYF. Here the CDR3 DNA reads TGTGCCTGGAGTCCCCGACAGGGTTACGAGCAGTACTTC.